The source of this T cell receptor beta chain is a study of T cells expressing NK-cell markers. General study results and limits: The dominant NKG2C+ clonotypes represented 1.0-7.0% of CD8+ T cells in six donors.

Each CDR3 protein gets one entry in TCRdb, which reprocessed the 5' RACE reads and gives no DNA. Here the sample table reports 250,000 to 300,000 distinct CDR3 sequences. With regard to this clonotype: The antigen is undetermined.

The clonotype comes from a woman aged 18 to 75 in good health. The sequenced material came from blood T cells: a sorted CD56 or NKG2C T cell subset, CD4+ or CD8+ T cells, or bulk PBMC T cells (not recorded which).

CDR3 loop: CAWSARGRRDTQYF. The chain links TRBV30 to TRBJ2-3; absent DNA, TCRdb's TRBD1 call cannot be checked. The CDR3 totals 14 residues. In germline, CDR1 is GTSNPN, CDR2 SVGIG (reference sequence).